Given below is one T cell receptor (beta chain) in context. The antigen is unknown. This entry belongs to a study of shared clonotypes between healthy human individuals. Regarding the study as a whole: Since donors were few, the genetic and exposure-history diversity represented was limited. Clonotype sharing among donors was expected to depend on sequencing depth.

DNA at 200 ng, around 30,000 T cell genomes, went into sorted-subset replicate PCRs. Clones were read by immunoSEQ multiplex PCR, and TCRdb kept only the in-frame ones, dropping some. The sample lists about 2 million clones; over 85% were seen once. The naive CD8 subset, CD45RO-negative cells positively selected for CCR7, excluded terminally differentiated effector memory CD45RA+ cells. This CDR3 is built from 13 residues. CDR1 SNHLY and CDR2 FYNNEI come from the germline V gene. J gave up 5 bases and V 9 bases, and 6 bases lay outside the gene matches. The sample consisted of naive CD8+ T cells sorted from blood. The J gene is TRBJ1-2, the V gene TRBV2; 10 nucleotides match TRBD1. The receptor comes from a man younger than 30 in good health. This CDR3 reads CARQGQGLYGYTF. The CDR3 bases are TGTGCCAGACAGGGACAGGGGTTATATGGCTACACCTTC. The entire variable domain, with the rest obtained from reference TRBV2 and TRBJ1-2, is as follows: EPEVTQTPSHQVTQMGQEVILRCVPISNHLYFYWYRQILGQKVEFLVSFYNNEISEKSEIFDDQFSVERPDGSNFTLKIRSTKLEDSAMYFCARQGQGLYGYTFGSGTRLTVV.